The 14 T cell receptor beta chains below come from one sample, sequenced in a study of T-cell memory formation after mild COVID-19. From the 5' RACE reads, TCRdb called clonotypes with MiXCR, one entry per CDR3 protein. The sample holds 270,000 or so distinct CDR3 sequences, about a sixth seen once. Sequenced sample: PBMCs or a T cell subset sorted from them (not recorded which). These receptor sequences come from a man aged 18 to 30 who had mild COVID-19 (a few samples of this study predate the infection). Cell type and time point are not known.

This clonotype showed up just a few times. This rearrangement joins TRBV21-1 to TRBJ1-2; no DNA check was done on the table's D call, TRBD1. TRBV21-1 is a known pseudogene. The CDR3 is 13 residues long. CDR3 coding DNA: TGTGCCAGCAGCAAAGGAGGCAGGGAAGGCTACACCTTC. Translation gives CASSKGGREGYTF.

This rearrangement joins TRBV4-1 to TRBJ2-1, with 8 nucleotides matching TRBD2. The junction had 7 bases not matched to a gene; V was cut back by 0 bases and J by 9 bases. This CDR3 is built from 15 residues. Per the germline V gene, CDR1 is MGHRA and CDR2 is YSYEKL. The CDR3 region is CASSQEWTSNFEQFF. The CDR3 nucleotides are TGCGCCAGCAGCCAAGAATGGACTAGCAATTTTGAGCAGTTCTTC.

The chain has TRBV29-1 and TRBJ2-7; 11 positions agree with TRBD2. Germline V gives CDR1 SQVTM, CDR2 ANQGSEA. There are 13 residues in the CDR3. The V gene end was trimmed by 4 bases and the J gene end by 12 bases; junction bases not matched to a gene: 11. CDR3 residues: CSVGLTSGGPWYF. The CDR3, as DNA: TGCAGCGTTGGGCTCACTAGCGGGGGCCCTTGGTACTTC.

This sequence joins TRBV10-2 and TRBJ2-1; 10 bases align to TRBD2. V lost 3 bases, J lost 8 bases, and 7 bases stayed unmatched. CDR1 is WSHSY and CDR2 is SAAADI in the germline V gene. This CDR3 region has 15 residues. CDR3 nucleotide sequence: TGCGCCAGCAGTGAAGGAGCGGGGGGGCCTTATGAGCAGTTCTTC. Residues: CASSEGAGGPYEQFF.

This clonotype was seen only a few times. This chain connects TRBV6-2 or TRBV6-3 to TRBJ2-7, with a possible D match to TRBD2 (5 bases). V gave up 2 bases and J gave up 0 bases, with 8 bases separating them. The CDR3 consists of 14 residues. Germline V gene data show CDR1 as MNHEY and CDR2 as SVGEGT. The CDR3 nucleotides are TGTGCCAGCAGTTACGATGACTACTCCTACGAGCAGTACTTC. It encodes CASSYDDYSYEQYF.

This clonotype showed up just a few times. This sequence joins TRBV5-1 and TRBJ2-1; tentatively, D is TRBD1 (6 bases). V lost 4 bases, J lost 10 bases, and 18 bases lay in between. The CDR3 has 14 amino acids. Per germline, CDR1 SGHRS and CDR2 YFSETQ. The CDR3 DNA is TGCGCCAGCAGCATACCTACAGGGCCGGGGGAGCAGTTCTTC. As protein: CASSIPTGPGEQFF.

This rearrangement joins TRBV6-5 to TRBJ1-1; D is unresolved. V was clipped by 6 bases and J by 1 base, with 9 bases between them. The germline V gene encodes CDR1 MNHEY and CDR2 SVGAGI. The CDR3 is 13 residues long. This chain's CDR3 is CASRPDKNTEAFF. The CDR3 coding sequence is TGTGCCAGCAGACCTGACAAGAACACTGAAGCTTTCTTT.

The chain has TRBV6-2 or TRBV6-3 and TRBJ2-7, with 8 bases matching TRBD1. The V segment lost 6 bases and the J segment 2 bases; nucleotides outside the gene matches: 6. This CDR3 region has 14 residues. Germline CDR1 and CDR2: MNHEY and SVGEGT. The CDR3 DNA sequence: TGTGCCAGCAGGGAACAGGGGGGAACCTACGAGCAGTACGTC. The encoded protein is CASREQGGTYEQYV.

The V gene is TRBV7-2, the J gene TRBJ1-5, with 7 positions matching TRBD1. V lost 4 bases, J lost 13 bases, and 7 bases stayed unmatched. Per germline, CDR1 SGHTA and CDR2 FQGNSA. This CDR3 has 12 amino acids. The CDR3 is CASSSSTGIQHF. CDR3 coding DNA: TGTGCCAGCAGCTCCTCGACAGGGATACAGCATTTT.

The chain combines TRBV3-1 with TRBJ1-4; D is perhaps TRBD1 (5 bases). The V gene's germline CDR1 is LGHDT and CDR2 YNNKEL (reference sequence). V lost 1 base and J 8 bases, leaving 17 bases between the germline ends. The CDR3 totals 16 residues. CDR3 nucleotide sequence: TGTGCCAGCAGCCAAGGCCTTTGGGGGTCAGGCGAAAAACTGTTTTTT. Amino acids: CASSQGLWGSGEKLFF.

This clonotype was recorded a few times. The CDR3 protein is CASSQATGAEAFF. DNA of the CDR3: TGCGCCAGCAGCCAGGCGACTGGTGCTGAAGCTTTCTTT. The chain couples TRBV4-1 to TRBJ1-1; D uncertain. The CDR3 sequence is 13 residues long. V lost 3 bases to trimming and J lost 6 bases, with 11 bases between them. Germline V CDR1 and CDR2: MGHRA, YSYEKL.

This clonotype was seen repeatedly, ten times or more. The chain recombines TRBV10-2 with TRBJ2-5; 7 nucleotides agree with TRBD1. The germline V gene has CDR1 WSHSY and CDR2 SAAADI. The V segment lost 4 bases and the J segment 2 bases; nucleotides outside the gene matches: 1. The CDR3 is 13 amino acids. CDR3 in amino acids: CASSGGQQETQYF. Here the CDR3 DNA reads TGCGCCAGCAGTGGGGGACAGCAAGAGACCCAGTACTTC.

This chain joins TRBV4-1 and TRBJ1-5; the match to TRBD1 covers 7 bases. The CDR3 sequence is 16 residues long. CDR1 and CDR2 from the germline V gene are MGHRA and YSYEKL. Trimming cost V 0 bases and J 0 bases; bases outside gene matches: 2. CDR3 in DNA: TGCGCCAGCAGCCAAGAGACAGGGCTTAGCAATCAGCCCCAGCATTTT. Its protein is CASSQETGLSNQPQHF.

This clonotype has a count of ten or more. The chain combines TRBV5-1 with TRBJ2-5; TRBD1 aligns across 7 bases. The trim removed 3 bases at V and 3 bases at J, leaving 5 bases unmatched. The CDR3 extends over 14 amino acids. Germline-derived CDR1 and CDR2 are SGHRS and YFSETQ. The CDR3 spells CASSWTGFEETQYF. In DNA, the CDR3 is TGCGCCAGCAGCTGGACAGGTTTCGAAGAGACCCAGTACTTC.